These T cell receptor beta chains were read from a single sample in a study of T cells in Graves' hyperthyroidism and ophthalmopathy. Each CDR3 protein is one row after TCRdb ran MiXCR on the multiplex PCR reads. Of about 52,000 distinct CDR3 sequences in the sample, about half were seen once. The material sequenced was blood. The receptor source for this set is a woman between 45 and 65 years old with Graves' ophthalmopathy. Each CDR3 is given with its conserved first and last residue. The D gene is left open where the match is weak. Clone size, where shown, is once, few, many, or a class for clones that have expanded.

size	V	length	J	D	DNA	CDR3
.	TRBV6-1	13	TRBJ2-1	TRBD1	TGTGCCAGTATCTGGACAGGGGGCAATGAGCAGTTCTTC	CASIWTGGNEQFF
.	TRBV30	13	TRBJ1-5	.	TGTGCCTGGAGTGGAATAGAAAATCAGCCCCAGCATTTT	CAWSGIENQPQHF
few	TRBV10-3	14	TRBJ2-1	.	TGTGCCATCCTTGCGGGGAGACAATACAATGAGCAGTTCTTC	CAILAGRQYNEQFF
.	TRBV7-9	12	TRBJ1-1	.	TGTGCCAGCAGCTTAGGGGGAATAGGAGCTTTCTTT	CASSLGGIGAFF
.	TRBV5-1	16	TRBJ2-2	TRBD1	TGCGCCAGCAGCTTCTCCCCCCAGGGGGACACCGGGGAGCTGTTTTTT	CASSFSPQGDTGELFF
many	TRBV4-1	14	TRBJ1-2	TRBD1	TGCGCCAGCAGCCCGGACAGGGTGGGCTATGGCTACACCTTC	CASSPDRVGYGYTF
few	TRBV20-1	14	TRBJ2-5	.	TGCAGTGCTAGGAAGGGGCTCAGCCAAGAGACCCAGTACTTC	CSARKGLSQETQYF
many	TRBV2	15	TRBJ1-5	.	TGTGCCAGCAAAATAAACGGACGGAGCAATCAGCCCCAGCATTTT	CASKINGRSNQPQHF
.	TRBV7-9	16	TRBJ1-1	TRBD1	TGTGCCAGCAGTCGAATAGCGGGACAGGGACGAACTGAAGCTTTCTTT	CASSRIAGQGRTEAFF
.	TRBV20-1	12	TRBJ2-7	.	TGCAGTGCTAGCCGTACAGGCTACAAGCAGTGCTTC	CSASRTGYKQCF
.	TRBV20-1	13	TRBJ2-7	.	TGCAGTGCTAGAGAGAGGGGCTCCTACGAGCAGTACTTC	CSARERGSYEQYF
few	TRBV4-3	15	TRBJ2-3	TRBD1	TGCGCCAGCTCTGAAAGGGGGCGAGGCACAGATACGCAGTATTTT	CASSERGRGTDTQYF
.	TRBV18	15	TRBJ2-7	TRBD2	TGTGCCAGCTCACCGGGCGGGCTAGCGGGCACGCTACAGTACTTC	CASSPGGLAGTLQYF
.	TRBV28	17	TRBJ2-7	.	TGTGCCAGCAGTTTATCGGGGGTCGGGGGGCTCCGGTACGAGCAGTACTTC	CASSLSGVGGLRYEQYF
medium-sized	TRBV24-1	13	TRBJ2-7	.	TGTGCCACCAGTGATTCAGTACAGTTCGAGCAGTACTTC	CATSDSVQFEQYF